The T cell receptor (beta chain) described here comes from a study of cytomegalovirus exposure and HLA in healthy donors. For the study at large: There were about 85 million unique TCRs (from HLA-typed donors) in an early data release.

On this clone: Its antigen is unidentified.

The CDR3 is 12 residues long. Germline values: CDR1 MRHNA, CDR2 SNTAGT. V was clipped by 6 bases and J by 10 bases, with 13 bases between them. It was with 60 Vbeta and 13 Jbeta primers that the PCR ran. In the original processing: As a later analysis found, there were tens of millions of unique TCR beta chains, of which around 10 million were shared. Sequencing was performed with immunoSEQ multiplex PCR; in TCRdb, only in-frame clones are kept and a portion is missing. The V and J calls and clone size were taken over from that table, and D and trimming were inferred from the DNA. The sample shows 150,000 to 200,000 clones, approximately 84% of them seen only once. Study conclusions and caveats: In a later analysis, TCR beta V- and J-gene trimming was associated with a missense DCLRE1C variant.

This chain uses TRBV6-4 with TRBJ2-1, with D possibly TRBD1 on 5 matching bases. The sample taken for sequencing was PBMCs. This TCR derives from a male donor in good health and CMV-seropositive. CDR3: CASSVTGGEQFF. The CDR3, as DNA: TGTGCCAGCAGCGTTACAGGTGGGGAGCAGTTCTTC.